These 21 T cell receptor beta chains were all obtained from the same sample, sequenced in a study of radiation and T cells in renal cell carcinoma. Time point described: blood 2 weeks post-SBRT. The treatment here: 15 Gy SBRT to primary tumor, nephrectomy 4 weeks later. TCRdb's table, derived via immunoSEQ multiplex PCR, lists solely in-frame clones and lacks some. The data show about 130,000 clones, with 80% to 90% seen just once and under 2.5% held by the top ten. The material was blood, obtained from a patient whose treatment included radiotherapy and nephrectomy. The source is a woman aged 55-75 years with renal cell carcinoma.

Note on this clone: This specimen includes other DNA sequences encoding the same CDR3. V and J are TRBV4-1 and TRBJ1-1; D not certain. CDR3 size: 13 residues. In germline, CDR1 is MGHRA, CDR2 YSYEKL. Trimming pared 3 bases from V and 6 bases from J, leaving 11 bases between. CDR3 in amino acids: CASSHPGGAEAFF. The CDR3 coding sequence is TGCGCCAGCAGCCACCCCGGCGGGGCTGAAGCTTTCTTT.

This sequence joins TRBV28 and TRBJ1-4, with D perhaps matching TRBD1 (6 bases). V lost 10 bases and J 3 bases, leaving 15 bases between the germline ends. The CDR3 is 14 amino acids. Germline lookup yields CDR1 MDHEN and CDR2 SYDVKM. The CDR3 DNA sequence: TGTGCCACCGCATCGGAGGGGGCTAATGAAAAACTGTTTTTT. Its translation: CATASEGANEKLFF. Full variable domain (rest looked up from reference TRBV28 and TRBJ1-4): DVKVTQSSRYLVKRTGEKVFLECVQDMDHENMFWYRQDPGLGLRLIYFSYDVKMKEKGDIPEGYSVSREKKERFSLILESASTNQTSMYLCATASEGANEKLFFGSGTQLSVL.

The chain employs TRBV6-1 and TRBJ1-1; D uncertain. Germline-derived CDR1 and CDR2 are MNHNS and SASEGT. The CDR3 has 15 residues. The V and J ends lost 1 base and 0 bases respectively, with 9 bases between them. The CDR3 spells CASSEDWGVNTEAFF. In DNA, the CDR3 is TGTGCCAGCAGTGAAGACTGGGGAGTGAACACTGAAGCTTTCTTT.

This chain uses TRBV6-5 with TRBJ1-1; D perhaps matches TRBD1 (5 bases). The CDR3 has 14 residues. The germline V gene encodes CDR1 MNHEY and CDR2 SVGAGI. V was cut by 0 bases and J by 11 bases, with 16 bases left in between. This CDR3 reads CASSYSGTTGDAFF. The CDR3 bases are TGTGCCAGCAGTTACTCGGGGACGACCGGTGATGCTTTCTTT.

This clone was observed a handful of times. This chain links TRBV11-2 with TRBJ1-6; possibly TRBD1 for D (5 bases). The germline V and J ends were trimmed by 3 bases and 7 bases, with 10 bases remaining between them. Germline lookup yields CDR1 SGHAT and CDR2 FQNNGV. The length of the CDR3 is 14 residues. CDR3 DNA: TGTGCCAGCAGCTTCTCCGGGGGGAATTCACCCCTCCACTTT. It yields the protein CASSFSGGNSPLHF.

The chain employs TRBV2 and TRBJ1-1, with D tentatively TRBD1 (5 bases). Trimming left V 2 bases short and J 6 bases short, with 13 bases between. CDR3 length: 14 residues. The germline CDR1 and CDR2 sequences are SNHLY and FYNNEI. For the CDR3, the DNA is TGTGCCAGCAGTGAAACCAGGGCCGACGCTGAAGCTTTCTTT. Its protein is CASSETRADAEAFF.

This chain connects TRBV5-4 to TRBJ1-3; D is perhaps TRBD1 (5 bases). Germline-derived CDR1 and CDR2 are SGHNT and YYREEE (reference sequence). This CDR3 has 18 amino acids. V lost 4 bases and J 0 bases, leaving 20 bases between the germline ends. CDR3 residues: CASSPGTTFPDSGNTIYF. CDR3 coding DNA: TGTGCCAGCAGCCCGGGGACTACCTTCCCCGACTCTGGAAACACCATATATTTT.

V and J are TRBV5-4 and TRBJ2-2; 10 nucleotides line up with TRBD1. This CDR3 has 19 amino acids. V dropped 4 bases and J dropped 2; count of bases not matched to a gene: 14. Germline CDR1 and CDR2: SGHNT and YYREEE (reference sequence). CDR3 nucleotide sequence: TGTGCCAGCAGCGCTCTCCGGGACAGGGGATCTCTCAACACCGGGGAGCTGTTTTTT. This gives the protein CASSALRDRGSLNTGELFF.

This clone was observed a handful of times. The chain has TRBV7-3 and TRBJ2-1; possible D gene TRBD2, 6 bases. CDR3 length: 14 amino acids. Germline CDR1 and CDR2: SGHTA and FQGTGA. The V gene lost 3 bases and the J gene lost 9 bases, with 15 bases spanning the gap. Here the CDR3 reads CASSLDGLLGEQFF. CDR3 DNA: TGTGCCAGCAGCTTGGACGGACTACTTGGTGAGCAGTTCTTC.

The gene calls are TRBV7-2 and TRBJ2-7; 8 bases are shared with TRBD2. V gave up 1 base and J gave up 1 base; unmatched junction bases: 9. This CDR3 spans 17 amino acids. The germline V gene has CDR1 SGHTA and CDR2 FQGNSA. The CDR3 spells CASSLDSGGASSYEQYF. The CDR3 DNA sequence: TGTGCCAGCAGCTTAGATTCCGGGGGGGCGTCGTCCTACGAGCAGTACTTC.

The V and J genes are TRBV5-6 and TRBJ2-3; TRBD1 is a possible D gene (5 bases). The CDR3 is made up of 14 amino acids. V was trimmed by 2 bases and J by 4 bases, leaving 11 bases between them. Germline-derived CDR1 and CDR2 are SGHDT and YYEEEE. The CDR3: CASSFPTASDTQYF. The CDR3 region has the DNA TGTGCCAGCAGCTTCCCGACAGCTTCAGATACGCAGTATTTT.

The chain is built from TRBV4-2 and TRBJ2-7; no clear D gene. V was cut by 5 bases and J by 9 bases, with 23 bases left in between. Germline-derived CDR1 and CDR2 are LGHNA and YNFKEQ. This CDR3 is 15 amino acids long. CDR3 in amino acids: CASSKEQTSTWVQYF. DNA of the CDR3: TGTGCCAGCAGCAAGGAGCAAACGTCCACCTGGGTGCAGTACTTC.

The chain recombines TRBV5-1 with TRBJ2-5; perhaps TRBD1 as D (7 bases). Germline V gene sequence: CDR1 SGHRS, CDR2 YFSETQ. CDR3 length: 15 amino acids. The V gene lost 3 bases and the J gene lost 4 bases, with 16 bases spanning the gap. This CDR3 is CASSWPEGAPETQYF. The CDR3 nucleotides are TGCGCCAGCAGCTGGCCGGAGGGGGCCCCAGAGACCCAGTACTTC.

The chain carries TRBV9 and TRBJ2-7; the match to TRBD2 covers 9 bases. With V trimmed by 0 bases and J by 7 bases, 8 bases remained unmatched. The CDR3 is 15 amino acids. The germline V gene has CDR1 SGDLS and CDR2 YYNGEE. DNA of the CDR3: TGTGCCAGCAGCGTAGTAGCTAGCGGGGCACGGGAGCAGTACTTC. Its translation is CASSVVASGAREQYF. The full variable domain, in which reference TRBV9 and TRBJ2-7 provide the parts outside the CDR3, is DSGVTQTPKHLITATGQRVTLRCSPRSGDLSVYWYQQSLDQGLQFLIQYYNGEERAKGNILERFSAQQFPDLHSELNLSSLELGDSALYFCASSVVASGAREQYFGPGTRLTVT.

The gene calls are TRBV7-3 and TRBJ2-1; 10 positions match TRBD1. The V gene's germline CDR1 is SGHTA and CDR2 FQGTGA. This CDR3 spans 16 amino acids. Trimming removed 5 bases from V and 8 bases from J; junction bases left unmatched: 12. DNA of the CDR3: TGTGCCAGCAGCGTACTGGGACAGGGGATCGGGGATGAGCAGTTCTTC. The encoded protein is CASSVLGQGIGDEQFF.

Turning to this clone: A read error may explain this, as a much larger clone is one base away. The chain joins TRBV11-1 to TRBJ1-1; D is possibly TRBD1 (5 bases). V lost 6 bases, J lost 1 base, and 9 bases lay in between. The germline V gene encodes CDR1 SGHAT and CDR2 FQDESV (reference sequence). This CDR3 has 13 amino acids. The CDR3 DNA reads TGTGCCAGCAGGCCTACAGGGAACACTGAAGCTTTCTTT. Its protein product is CASRPTGNTEAFF.

The rearrangement uses TRBV11-2 and TRBJ2-3, with 9 positions matching TRBD2. Germline CDR1 is SGHAT and CDR2 is FQNNGV. This CDR3 spans 17 amino acids. Trimming at V came to 1 base and at J to 3 bases, leaving 8 bases not matched to a gene. CDR3 residues: CASSLGGGAVSTDTQYF. The CDR3 DNA reads as TGTGCCAGCAGCTTAGGCGGGGGGGCCGTTAGTACAGATACGCAGTATTTT. The full variable domain, rest sourced from reference TRBV11-2 and TRBJ2-3, is EAGVAQSPRYKIIEKRQSVAFWCNPISGHATLYWYQQILGQGPKLLIQFQNNGVVDDSQLPKDRFSAERLKGVDSTLKIQPAKLEDSAVYLCASSLGGGAVSTDTQYFGPGTRLTVL.

V usage is TRBV4-3 and J usage is TRBJ2-1; D is unclear. Trimming left V 1 base short and J 10 bases short, with 20 bases between. Per the germline V gene, CDR1 is LGHNA and CDR2 is YSLEER. The CDR3 totals 16 residues. Here the CDR3 DNA reads TGCGCCAGCAGCCAAGGGTTGTCCTTAAAGGAAAACGAGCAGTTCTTC. It translates to CASSQGLSLKENEQFF.

This clone has only a few counts. The chain combines TRBV27 with TRBJ1-2; a weak D match, TRBD1 (6 bases). The V gene's germline CDR1 is MNHEY and CDR2 SMNVEV (reference sequence). CDR3 length: 15 amino acids. With 4 bases removed from V and 8 bases from J, the gap between germline ends came to 20 bases. CDR3 region: CASSSTGRGLGGYTF. CDR3 in DNA: TGTGCCAGCAGTTCCACAGGGAGGGGGTTGGGAGGCTACACCTTC.

The sample holds one count of this clone. The chain has TRBV5-4 and TRBJ1-4, with D tentatively TRBD1 (5 bases). Trimming shortened V by 0 bases and J by 7 bases, and 13 bases separated the two germline ends. The germline CDR1 and CDR2 sequences are SGHNT and YYREEE (reference sequence). CDR3 length: 15 residues. The CDR3 reads CASSLAQGGSEKLFF. The CDR3 DNA sequence: TGTGCCAGCAGCTTGGCCCAGGGTGGGAGTGAAAAACTGTTTTTT.

V usage is TRBV7-9 and J usage is TRBJ1-2, with 9 positions matching TRBD1. V dropped 4 bases and J dropped 3; count of bases not matched to a gene: 6. Per the germline V gene, CDR1 is SEHNR and CDR2 is FQNEAQ (reference sequence). This CDR3 is built from 15 residues. CDR3 bases: TGTGCCAGCAGCTCTCGGACAGGGGCTGACTATGGCTACACCTTC. Amino acid sequence: CASSSRTGADYGYTF.